This TCR delta chain was sequenced for a study of gamma-delta chains in newborns, infants, children. On the study more broadly: Polyclonal expansion of innate γδ T cells after birth follows microbial exposure.

Germline V gene sequence: CDR1 GEAIGNYY, CDR2 EKD. V gave up 3 bases and J gave up 0 bases, with 22 bases separating them. This CDR3 is built from 18 residues. On this clone itself: The sample carries other DNA sequences with the same CDR3.

TCRdb made new clone calls on the reads using CATT. The repertoire holds 10,000 or so delta-chain clones, with approximately 22% as singletons. Sample: blood. The TCR sequence derives from a child who was a newborn, infant or young child, either healthy, febrile or measles-vaccinated (not recorded which). The chain couples TRDV2 to TRDJ1; D gene ambiguous. CDR3 loop: CACDALSGRGLHTDKLIF. The CDR3 coding sequence is TGTGCCTGTGACGCCCTTAGCGGTCGTGGGTTACACACCGATAAACTCATCTTT.